These T cell receptor beta chains were read from a single sample in a study of blood T cell repertoires in COVID-19. TCRdb's copy holds only in-frame clones and misses some; the assay was immunoSEQ multiplex PCR. The sample carries 30,000 to 40,000 clones, more than 80% recorded once. Sequencing was performed on peripheral blood. These receptors came from a male donor with active COVID-19. Both conserved end residues are part of each CDR3. Each record gives: clone size, J gene, D gene, V gene, CDR3 protein, CDR3 DNA. A D gene is named only where the DNA matches it firmly. Clone size is not always given. Where it is, it says once, few, many or a class for expanded clones.

>-|TRBJ2-5|-|TRBV19
CASAAGHETQYF
TGTGCCAGTGCCGCGGGGCACGAGACCCAGTACTTC
>-|TRBJ2-1|TRBD2|TRBV7-6
CASSDNAGGLFVEQFF
TGTGCCAGCAGCGACAACGCGGGGGGGCTTTTTGTTGAGCAGTTCTTC
>-|TRBJ1-1|-|TRBV7-8
CASSTYRGGTEAFF
TGTGCCAGCAGCACCTACCGGGGGGGCACTGAAGCTTTCTTT
>-|TRBJ1-4|TRBD1|TRBV6-5
CASRFRGNNEKLFF
TGTGCCAGCAGGTTCAGGGGGAATAATGAAAAACTGTTTTTT
>-|TRBJ2-7|TRBD2|TRBV7-2
CASSLTSGRVYEQYF
TGTGCCAGCAGCTTGACTAGCGGCCGGGTCTACGAGCAGTACTTC
>-|TRBJ2-1|-|TRBV5-4
CASSSGGLIYNEQFF
TGTGCCAGCAGCTCAGGGGGACTGATCTACAATGAGCAGTTCTTC
>-|TRBJ1-2|-|TRBV30
CAWSSRQGNGYTF
TGTGCCTGGAGTTCGCGTCAGGGAAATGGCTACACCTTC
>-|TRBJ1-1|-|TRBV19
CASSSTGMNTEAFF
TGTGCCAGTAGTAGTACGGGGATGAACACTGAAGCTTTCTTT
>-|TRBJ2-7|-|TRBV27
CASSPFGSYEQYF
TGTGCCAGCAGTCCCTTCGGTTCCTACGAGCAGTACTTC
>once|TRBJ2-2|-|TRBV6-5
CASRRTDHLGELFF
TGTGCCAGCAGGCGGACAGATCACCTCGGGGAGCTGTTTTTT
>few|TRBJ1-2|-|TRBV10-2
CASSEPGASSHSNYGYTF
TGCGCCAGCAGTGAACCGGGAGCATCCTCTCATTCTAACTATGGCTACACCTTC
>-|TRBJ1-6|TRBD1|TRBV7-9
CASSRGGGSNNSPLHF
TGTGCCAGCAGCCGTGGAGGGGGCTCGAATAATTCACCCCTCCACTTT
>-|TRBJ2-3|TRBD2|TRBV4-1
CASSQVHSAGGADTQYF
TGCGCCAGCAGCCAGGTACACAGTGCGGGGGGGGCAGATACGCAGTATTTT
>once|TRBJ1-2|-|TRBV12-3/TRBV12-4
CASRVWGEGYTF
TGTGCCAGCAGGGTATGGGGGGAAGGCTACACCTTC
>-|TRBJ2-3|-|TRBV7-2
CASSFTLLASTDTQYF
TGTGCCAGCAGCTTTACGTTACTAGCCAGCACAGATACGCAGTATTTT
>once|TRBJ2-1|-|TRBV4-2
CASSPAGAYSRSNEQFF
TGTGCCAGCAGCCCGGCGGGGGCCTACTCTCGAAGCAATGAGCAGTTCTTC
>-|TRBJ1-2|TRBD1|TRBV7-2
CASSAEQGPNYGYTF
TGTGCCAGCAGCGCGGAACAGGGGCCTAACTATGGCTACACCTTC
>-|TRBJ1-5|-|TRBV6-6
CASSSRTGSNQPQHF
TGTGCCAGCAGCTCTCGTACAGGGAGCAATCAGCCCCAGCATTTT
>-|TRBJ2-1|TRBD2|TRBV19
CASLTSGGAFSEQFF
TGTGCCAGTTTGACTAGCGGGGGGGCGTTTAGTGAGCAGTTCTTC
>-|TRBJ2-1|TRBD1|TRBV12-5
CASAPRGQGFDEQFF
TGTGCTAGTGCCCCACGGGGACAGGGTTTCGATGAGCAGTTCTTC
>once|TRBJ2-5|-|TRBV25-1
CASSWPIEGIRETQYF
TGTGCCAGCAGTTGGCCAATCGAGGGAATTAGGGAGACCCAGTACTTC
>-|TRBJ2-3|TRBD1|TRBV4-3
CASSLNTGDGDTQYF
TGCGCCAGCAGCCTGAATACAGGGGACGGAGATACGCAGTATTTT
>-|TRBJ2-1|-|TRBV5-1
CASSPQSYSYNEQFF
TGCGCCAGCAGCCCGCAGTCTTACTCCTACAATGAGCAGTTCTTC